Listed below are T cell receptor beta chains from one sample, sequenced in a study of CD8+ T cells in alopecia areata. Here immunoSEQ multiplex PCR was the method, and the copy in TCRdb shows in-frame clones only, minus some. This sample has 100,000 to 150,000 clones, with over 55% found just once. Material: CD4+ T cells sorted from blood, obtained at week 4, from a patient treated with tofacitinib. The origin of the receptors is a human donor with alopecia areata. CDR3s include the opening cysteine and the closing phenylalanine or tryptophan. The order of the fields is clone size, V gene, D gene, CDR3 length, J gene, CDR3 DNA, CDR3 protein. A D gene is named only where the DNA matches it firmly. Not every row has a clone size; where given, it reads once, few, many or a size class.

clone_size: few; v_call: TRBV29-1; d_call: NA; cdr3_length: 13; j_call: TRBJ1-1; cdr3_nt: TGCAGCGTTGCACAGGGCCTGAACACTGAAGCTTTCTTT; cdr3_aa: CSVAQGLNTEAFF
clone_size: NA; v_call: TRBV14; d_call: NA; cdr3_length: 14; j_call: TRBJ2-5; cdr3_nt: TGTGCCAGCAGCCAAACCGCGTACCAAGAGACCCAGTACTTC; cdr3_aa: CASSQTAYQETQYF
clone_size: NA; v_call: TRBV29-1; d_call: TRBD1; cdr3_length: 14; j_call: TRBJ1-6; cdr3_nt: TGCAGCGCACGGGACAGGGCCCCCAATTCACCCCTCCACTTT; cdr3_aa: CSARDRAPNSPLHF
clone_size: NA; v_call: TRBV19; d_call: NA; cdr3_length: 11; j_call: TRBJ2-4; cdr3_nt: TGTGCCAGTAGTGCATCAGGGGAGGAGTACTTC; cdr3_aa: CASSASGEEYF
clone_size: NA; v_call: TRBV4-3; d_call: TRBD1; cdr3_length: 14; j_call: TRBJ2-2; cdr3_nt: TGCGCCAGCAGGCGGGACAGGGGCACCGGGGAGCTGTTTTTT; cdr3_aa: CASRRDRGTGELFF
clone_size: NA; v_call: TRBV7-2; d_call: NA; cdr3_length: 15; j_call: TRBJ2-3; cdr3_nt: TGTGCCAGCAGCTTAGGAGGGGCTAGCACAGATACGCAGTATTTT; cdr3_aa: CASSLGGASTDTQYF
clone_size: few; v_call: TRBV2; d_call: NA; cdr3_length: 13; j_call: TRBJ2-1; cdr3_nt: TGTGCCAGCAGTGACCAGGTTGGCAATGAGCAGTTCTTC; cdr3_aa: CASSDQVGNEQFF
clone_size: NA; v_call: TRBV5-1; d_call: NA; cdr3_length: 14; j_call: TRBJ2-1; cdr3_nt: TGCGCCAGCAAACCCGAACCTCCCCCCGGGGAGCAGTTCTTC; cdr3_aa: CASKPEPPPGEQFF
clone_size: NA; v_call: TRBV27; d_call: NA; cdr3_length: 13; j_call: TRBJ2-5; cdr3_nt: TGTGCCAGTGATTATCCGCGGAGACGTCCCCAGTACTTC; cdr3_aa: CASDYPRRRPQYF
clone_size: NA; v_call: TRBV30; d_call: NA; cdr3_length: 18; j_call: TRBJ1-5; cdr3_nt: TGTGCCTGGAGTGTACCCCTACAGGGAAGGGCTAGCAATCAGCCCCAGCATTTT; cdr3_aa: CAWSVPLQGRASNQPQHF
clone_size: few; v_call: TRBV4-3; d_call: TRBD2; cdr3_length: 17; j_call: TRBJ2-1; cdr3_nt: TGCGCCAGCAGCCAAGAGGGCGGGGGGGTCTCCTACAATGAGCAGTTCTTC; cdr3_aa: CASSQEGGGVSYNEQFF
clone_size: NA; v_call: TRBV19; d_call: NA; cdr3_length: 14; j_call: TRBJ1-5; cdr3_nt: TGTGCCAGTACTCAATCCGGGGGGAATCAGCCCCAGCATTTT; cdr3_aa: CASTQSGGNQPQHF
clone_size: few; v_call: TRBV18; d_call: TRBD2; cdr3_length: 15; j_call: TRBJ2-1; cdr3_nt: TGTGCCAGCTCACTAGGACTAGCGGGGCACAATGAGCAGTTCTTC; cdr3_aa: CASSLGLAGHNEQFF
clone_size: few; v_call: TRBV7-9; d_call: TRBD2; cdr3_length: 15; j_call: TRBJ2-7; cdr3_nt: TGTGCCAGCAGCTTAGTGGCTAGCGGAACCTACGAGCAGTACTTC; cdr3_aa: CASSLVASGTYEQYF
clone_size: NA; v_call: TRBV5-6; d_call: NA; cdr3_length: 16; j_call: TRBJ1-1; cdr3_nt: TGTGCCAGCAGCCCTAGACAGACTCAATTGAACACTGAAGCTTTCTTT; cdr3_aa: CASSPRQTQLNTEAFF
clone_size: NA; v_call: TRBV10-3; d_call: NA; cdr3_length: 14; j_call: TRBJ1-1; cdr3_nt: TGTGCCATCAGTGAGGGACAGATCGGCACTGAAGCTTTCTTT; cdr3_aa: CAISEGQIGTEAFF
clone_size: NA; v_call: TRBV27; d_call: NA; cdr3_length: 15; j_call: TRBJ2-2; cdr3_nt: TGTGCCAGCAGCCCAGCCGGTTCGGTCACCGGGGAGCTGTTTTTT; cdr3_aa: CASSPAGSVTGELFF
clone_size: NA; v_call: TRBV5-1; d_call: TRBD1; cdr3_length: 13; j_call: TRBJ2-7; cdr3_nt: TGCGCCAGCAGTGAGGACAGGTTCTACGAGCAGTACTTC; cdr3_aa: CASSEDRFYEQYF
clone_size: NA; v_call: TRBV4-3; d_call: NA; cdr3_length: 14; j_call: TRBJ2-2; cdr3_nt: TGCGCCAGCAGCCAAGAAGGTCTCACCGGGGAGCTGTTTTTT; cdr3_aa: CASSQEGLTGELFF
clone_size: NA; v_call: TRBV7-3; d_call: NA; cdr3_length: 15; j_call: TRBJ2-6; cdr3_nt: TGTGCCAGCAGCTTAGCTTCGTCTGGGGCCAACGTCCTGACTTTC; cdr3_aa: CASSLASSGANVLTF
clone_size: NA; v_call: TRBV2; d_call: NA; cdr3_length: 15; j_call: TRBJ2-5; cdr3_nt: TGTGCCAGCAGTGAAACGACAGGAGTGGGGGAGACCCAGTACTTC; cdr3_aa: CASSETTGVGETQYF
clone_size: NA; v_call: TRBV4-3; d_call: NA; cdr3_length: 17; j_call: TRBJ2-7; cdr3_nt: TGCGCCAGCAGCCAAGATACCAATTGGTATCAATCCTACGAGCAGTACTTC; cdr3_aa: CASSQDTNWYQSYEQYF
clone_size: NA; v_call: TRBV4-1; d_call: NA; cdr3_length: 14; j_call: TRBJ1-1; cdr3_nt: TGCGCCAGCAGCCAGGGCGGTGAGGGCACTGAAGCTTTCTTT; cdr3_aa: CASSQGGEGTEAFF
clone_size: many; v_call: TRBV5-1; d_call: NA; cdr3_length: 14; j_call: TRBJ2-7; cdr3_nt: TGCGCCAGCAGCGATGGGACGGGTCGATACGAGCAGTACTTC; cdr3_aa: CASSDGTGRYEQYF
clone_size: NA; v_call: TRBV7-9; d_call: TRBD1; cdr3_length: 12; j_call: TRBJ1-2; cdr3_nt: TGTGCCGGCAGCATGACAGGGAATGGCTACACCTTC; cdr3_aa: CAGSMTGNGYTF
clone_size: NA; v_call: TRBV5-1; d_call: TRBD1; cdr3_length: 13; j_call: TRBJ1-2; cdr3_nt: TGCGCCAGCAGCTTGGAAGGGGGCGATGGCTACACCTTC; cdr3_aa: CASSLEGGDGYTF
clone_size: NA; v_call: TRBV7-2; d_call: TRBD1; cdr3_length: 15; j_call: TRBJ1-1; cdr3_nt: TGTGCCAGCAGCCCCCATCCGAGGGGGCAGACTGAAGCTTTCTTT; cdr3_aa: CASSPHPRGQTEAFF
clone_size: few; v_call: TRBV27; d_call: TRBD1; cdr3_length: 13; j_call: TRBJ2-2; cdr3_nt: TGTGCCAGCAGTGACAGGGTAACCGGGGAGCTGTTTTTT; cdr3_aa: CASSDRVTGELFF
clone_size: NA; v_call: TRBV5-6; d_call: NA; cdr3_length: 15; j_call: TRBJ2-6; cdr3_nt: TGTGCCAGCAGCTTGATGAGTTCTGGGGCCAACGTCCTGACTTTC; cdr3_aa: CASSLMSSGANVLTF